Below, 24 T cell receptor beta chains from the same sample are listed, as sequenced in a study of brain T cells in children with intractable seizures. Method: immunoSEQ multiplex PCR; TCRdb's copy keeps in-frame clones and lacks some. The data hold about 76,000 clones, with around 93% observed a single time. Source: peripheral blood, taken at surgery. Receptor source: a boy younger than two with tuberous sclerosis and intractable seizures.

This clone was seen a single time. The genes are TRBV7-9 and TRBJ2-1, with D unclear. The V and J ends lost 5 bases and 8 bases respectively, with 7 bases between them. This CDR3 is 11 amino acids long. Per germline, CDR1 SEHNR and CDR2 FQNEAQ (reference sequence). CDR3 sequence reads: CASSRLYEQFF. In DNA, the CDR3 is TGTGCCAGCAGCCGCCTCTATGAGCAGTTCTTC.

J is TRBJ2-7 and V is TRBV30; 7 bases map to TRBD2. The CDR3 sequence is 13 residues long. Germline loops: CDR1 GTSNPN, CDR2 SVGIG (reference sequence). Losses at the gene ends were 2 bases for V and 3 bases for J; bases not matched to a gene: 4. The CDR3 is CAWSMGGSYEQYF. The DNA of the CDR3 is TGTGCCTGGAGTATGGGGGGGAGCTACGAGCAGTACTTC.

This clone was detected once. The chain uses TRBV29-1 and TRBJ1-2; D is uncertain. Germline V gives CDR1 SQVTM, CDR2 ANQGSEA. This CDR3 region has 12 residues. The V gene lost 3 bases and the J gene lost 8 bases, with 13 bases spanning the gap. The CDR3 protein is CSVDPPRPGYTF. The CDR3 bases are TGCAGCGTTGACCCCCCGAGGCCCGGCTACACCTTC.

The chain links TRBV5-1 to TRBJ2-1, with 11 bases that match TRBD2. The CDR3 sequence is 18 residues long. The germline CDR1 and CDR2 sequences are SGHRS and YFSETQ. Germline trimming cut 1 base from V and 1 base from J; bases unmatched to any gene: 7. The CDR3 region is CASSLLTSGGRSYNEQFF. In nucleotides, the CDR3 is TGCGCCAGCAGCTTGTTAACTAGCGGGGGTAGGTCCTACAATGAGCAGTTCTTC.

The chain is built from TRBV14 and TRBJ2-7, with 7 bases that match TRBD2. The CDR3 contains 14 residues. Germline assignment: CDR1 SGHDN and CDR2 FVKESK. Trimming took 8 bases from V and 3 from J; bases not matched to a gene: 10. The DNA of the CDR3 is TGTGCCAGCTCGGGGTACGGGGGGAGCTACGAGCAGTACTTC. Protein sequence: CASSGYGGSYEQYF.

The rearrangement links TRBV7-9 to TRBJ1-2; no firm D call. The CDR3 contains 14 residues. Germline-derived CDR1 and CDR2 are SEHNR and FQNEAQ (reference sequence). The ends were cut back, 2 bases at V and 3 bases at J, with 10 bases in the middle. CDR3 protein: CASSLSGSDYGYTF. CDR3 sequence (DNA): TGTGCCAGCAGCTTATCGGGGTCGGACTATGGCTACACCTTC.

The chain couples TRBV7-3 to TRBJ2-1; tentative D call: TRBD1 (9 bases). The CDR3 loop spans 21 amino acids. V lost 5 bases and J lost 6, with 35 bases in between. The germline CDR1 and CDR2 sequences are SGHTA and FQGTGA. In DNA, the CDR3 is TGTGCCAGCAGCCCATTTCCGGGACAGGGAGGGGTTGGGACTAGAAGCAATGAGCAGTTCTTC. It is translated as CASSPFPGQGGVGTRSNEQFF.

V gene TRBV3-1 (or the pseudogene TRBV3-2) combines with J gene TRBJ2-1; TRBD2 matches at 9 bases. This CDR3 region has 16 residues. V shed 1 base, J shed 8 bases, and the junction held 9 bases outside the gene matches. The V gene's germline CDR1 is LGHDT and CDR2 YNNKEL (reference sequence). The CDR3 loop reads CASSQAASGASYEQFF. The DNA of the CDR3 is TGTGCCAGCAGCCAAGCCGCTAGCGGGGCTAGCTATGAGCAGTTCTTC.

The rearrangement uses TRBV7-9 and TRBJ2-1, with D maybe TRBD2 (7 bases). The CDR3 covers 17 residues. V lost 7 bases to trimming and J lost 6 bases, with 25 bases between them. Looked up from germline, CDR1 is SEHNR and CDR2 is FQNEAQ (reference sequence). The DNA for the CDR3 is TGTGCCAGCACCTATCTCCGCGGGCGGGGGACACCCAATGAGCAGTTCTTC. Translating it yields CASTYLRGRGTPNEQFF.

The chain is built from TRBV2 and TRBJ1-5; D is unresolved. This CDR3 spans 14 amino acids. V was shortened by 2 bases and J by 3 bases, with 8 bases between the two germline ends. Germline CDR1 reads SNHLY; CDR2 reads FYNNEI. The CDR3 nucleotides are TGTGCCAGCAGTGAACAGGCGCTCAATCAGCCCCAGCATTTT. Protein product: CASSEQALNQPQHF.

The V and J genes are TRBV25-1 and TRBJ1-5; 7 bases fit TRBD1. Germline V gene sequence: CDR1 MGHDK, CDR2 SYGVNS. This CDR3 spans 15 amino acids. V gave up 6 bases and J gave up 6 bases; unmatched junction bases: 11. The CDR3 here is CASSSGTDLVQPQHF. The CDR3 DNA follows: TGTGCCAGCAGCTCCGGGACAGATTTGGTTCAGCCCCAGCATTTT. The variable domain in full, completed from reference TRBV25-1 and TRBJ1-5, reads EADIYQTPRYLVIGTGKKITLECSQTMGHDKMYWYQQDPGMELHLIHYSYGVNSTEKGDLSSESTVSRIRTEHFPLTLESARPSHTSQYLCASSSGTDLVQPQHFGDGTRLSIL.

The chain employs TRBV5-1 and TRBJ2-5; D might be TRBD1 (7 bases). The germline V gene has CDR1 SGHRS and CDR2 YFSETQ. CDR3 length: 14 residues. V lost 4 bases and J 9 bases, leaving 19 bases between the germline ends. CDR3 amino acids: CASSPTRGTGAQYF. The DNA for the CDR3 is TGCGCCAGCAGCCCGACCAGGGGGACGGGGGCCCAGTACTTC.

This clone was detected a few times. The chain couples TRBV19 to TRBJ1-3; no reliable D call. The germline V and J ends were trimmed by 8 bases and 0 bases, with 5 bases remaining between them. The V gene's germline CDR1 is LNHDA and CDR2 SQIVND (reference sequence). This CDR3 is built from 12 residues. The CDR3 is CASGISGNTIYF. Written as DNA, the CDR3 is TGTGCCAGTGGCATCTCTGGAAACACCATATATTTT.

The gene calls are TRBV7-3 and TRBJ2-5; 11 bases agree with TRBD2. The junction had 4 bases not matched to a gene; V was cut back by 4 bases and J by 3 bases. Germline CDR1 is SGHTA and CDR2 is FQGTGA. The CDR3 runs to 15 residues. The CDR3 here is CASSSSTSGEETQYF. In DNA form, the CDR3 reads TGTGCCAGCAGCTCCTCGACTAGCGGGGAAGAGACCCAGTACTTC.

The chain links TRBV5-5 to TRBJ1-2; no clear D gene. The CDR3 has 14 residues. The V end was cut by 3 bases, the J end by 8 bases, with 17 bases between. CDR1 SGHKS and CDR2 YYEKEE come from the germline V gene (reference sequence). Here the CDR3 reads CASSSNPDSWGYTF. CDR3 coding DNA: TGTGCCAGCAGCTCGAACCCGGACTCGTGGGGCTACACCTTC.

The V gene is TRBV11-3, the J gene TRBJ2-1; D is possibly TRBD1 or TRBD2 (5 bases each). Germline-derived CDR1 and CDR2 are SGHNT and YENEEA. The CDR3 covers 15 residues. V lost 5 bases to trimming and J lost 2 bases, with 13 bases between them. CDR3 sequence reads: CASSLRDDPYNEQFF. The CDR3 bases are TGTGCCAGCAGCCTCAGGGACGACCCCTACAATGAGCAGTTCTTC.

The rearrangement links TRBV19 to TRBJ1-2, with D tentatively TRBD1 (6 bases). The CDR3 totals 17 residues. Germline lookup yields CDR1 LNHDA and CDR2 SQIVND (reference sequence). V was trimmed by 3 bases and J by 4 bases, leaving 21 bases between them. The CDR3, as DNA: TGTGCCAGTAGTATCCGACCTTACAGGGACGTTAGCTATGGCTACACCTTC. Amino acids: CASSIRPYRDVSYGYTF.

This sequence joins TRBV19 and TRBJ1-2, with TRBD1 matching over 9 bases. The J segment lost 0 bases and the V segment lost 5 bases, leaving 7 bases of the junction unmatched. Germline CDR1 reads LNHDA; CDR2 reads SQIVND (reference sequence). The CDR3 is 16 residues long. The CDR3 DNA reads as TGTGCCAGTAGTTTCCGACAGGGGGGGACTAACTATGGCTACACCTTC. Translated: CASSFRQGGTNYGYTF. Filled out from reference TRBV19 and TRBJ1-2, the complete variable domain reads DGGITQSPKYLFRKEGQNVTLSCEQNLNHDAMYWYRQDPGQGLRLIYYSQIVNDFQKGDIAEGYSVSREKKESFPLTVTSAQKNPTAFYLCASSFRQGGTNYGYTFGSGTRLTVV.

The chain combines TRBV27 with TRBJ1-6; D is ambiguous. Germline CDR1 is MNHEY and CDR2 is SMNVEV (reference sequence). The CDR3 extends over 10 amino acids. Trimming took 5 bases from V and 7 from J, leaving 0 bases between them. For the CDR3, the DNA is TGTGCCAGCAGTAATTCACCCCTCCACTTT. Translated: CASSNSPLHF.

This chain links TRBV27 with TRBJ1-2; D uncertain. V was clipped by 2 bases and J by 14 bases, with 21 bases between them. Germline CDR1 and CDR2: MNHEY and SMNVEV (reference sequence). The CDR3 extends over 14 amino acids. The CDR3 nucleotides are TGTGCCAGCAGTTTAGTTTTTGGGGAACAAGTTGAGACCTTC. Its protein is CASSLVFGEQVETF.

In this sample, this clone turned up a few times. The chain carries TRBV5-1 and TRBJ1-3; D uncertain. V shed 2 bases and J shed 0 bases, with 9 bases lying between them. The germline V gene has CDR1 SGHRS and CDR2 YFSETQ. The CDR3 loop spans 15 amino acids. The DNA for the CDR3 is TGCGCCAGCAGCTTAGACGGATACTCTGGAAACACCATATATTTT. Encoded protein: CASSLDGYSGNTIYF.

The chain links TRBV29-1 to TRBJ2-1, with 11 bases identical to TRBD2. The CDR3 contains 15 residues. Germline trimming cut 3 bases from V and 7 bases from J; bases unmatched to any gene: 8. Per germline, CDR1 SQVTM and CDR2 ANQGSEA. The CDR3 sequence: CSVDLLAGVLNEQFF. The CDR3 DNA sequence: TGCAGCGTTGATTTACTAGCGGGAGTCTTGAATGAGCAGTTCTTC.

This clone was observed once. The rearrangement joins TRBV5-6 to TRBJ2-5, with D possibly being TRBD1 (5 bases). Trimming removed 0 bases from V and 3 bases from J, with 12 bases in between. Germline V gene sequence: CDR1 SGHDT, CDR2 YYEEEE. The CDR3 contains 15 residues. CDR3 residues: CASSLAPGLEETQYF. DNA for the CDR3: TGTGCCAGCAGCTTGGCCCCAGGGCTTGAAGAGACCCAGTACTTC.

This chain uses TRBV19 with TRBJ1-1; D not resolved. CDR3 size: 13 residues. Trimming took 6 bases from V and 6 from J, leaving 14 bases between them. Germline V gene data show CDR1 as LNHDA and CDR2 as SQIVND (reference sequence). The CDR3 nucleotides are TGTGCCAGTAGAAGCGTAGGTTTGCCTGAAGCTTTCTTT. It translates to CASRSVGLPEAFF.